This TCR beta chain was captured in a study of blood T cell repertoires in COVID-19. Overall study: Material from acute and convalescent COVID-19 was sourced from the United States, Italy and Spain. From T cells, B-cell-depleted T cells, or PBMCs came the material, which was cDNA or gDNA.

Original analysis: Reference gene primer amplification gave estimated nucleated cell counts. The method was immunoSEQ multiplex PCR; TCRdb's version includes in-frame clones alone and lacks a portion of them. V, J and clone size are taken as reported in that table, and D and trimming were inferred from the DNA itself. The sample carries 150,000 to 170,000 clones, 76% recorded once. There are 13 residues in the CDR3. V was shortened by 0 bases and J by 6 bases, with 8 bases between the two germline ends. Germline V gene sequence: CDR1 LNHDA, CDR2 SQIVND (reference sequence). V is TRBV19 and J is TRBJ1-1, with a weak D call TRBD1 (6 bases). The TCR originated in a woman aged 80 or older with acute or convalescent COVID-19. The sample consisted of peripheral blood. The CDR3: CASSIEQGAEAFF. In nucleotides, the CDR3 is TGTGCCAGTAGTATAGAACAGGGAGCTGAAGCTTTCTTT.